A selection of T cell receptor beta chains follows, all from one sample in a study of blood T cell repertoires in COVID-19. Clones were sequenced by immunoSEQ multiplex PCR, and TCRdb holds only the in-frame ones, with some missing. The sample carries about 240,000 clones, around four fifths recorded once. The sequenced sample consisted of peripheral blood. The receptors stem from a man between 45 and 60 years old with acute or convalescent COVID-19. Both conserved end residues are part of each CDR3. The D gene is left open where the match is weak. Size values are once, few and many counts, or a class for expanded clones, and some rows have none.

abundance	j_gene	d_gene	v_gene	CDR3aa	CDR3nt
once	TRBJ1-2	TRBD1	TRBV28	CASDNTEGAGGYTF	TGTGCCAGCGATAACACCGAGGGGGCAGGTGGCTACACCTTC
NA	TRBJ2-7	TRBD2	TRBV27	CASSTLTSGVTYEQYF	TGTGCCAGCAGTACCCTAACTAGCGGGGTAACCTACGAGCAGTACTTC
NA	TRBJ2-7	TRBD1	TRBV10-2	CASSGTAFTYEQYF	TGCGCCAGCAGCGGGACAGCTTTTACCTACGAGCAGTACTTC
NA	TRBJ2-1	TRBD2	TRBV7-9	CASSLASSGTRYNEQFF	TGTGCCAGCAGCTTAGCGTCTAGCGGGACGCGCTACAATGAGCAGTTCTTC
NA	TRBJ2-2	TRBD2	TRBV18	CASSPWLAGVGDTGELFF	TGTGCCAGCTCACCGTGGCTAGCGGGAGTCGGAGACACCGGGGAGCTGTTTTTT
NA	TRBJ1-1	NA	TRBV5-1	CASSLRGPLNTEAFF	TGCGCCAGCAGCCTCAGGGGCCCTTTGAACACTGAAGCTTTCTTT
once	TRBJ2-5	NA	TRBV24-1	CATSDATRLAETQYF	TGTGCCACCAGTGATGCAACCAGGCTGGCAGAGACCCAGTACTTC
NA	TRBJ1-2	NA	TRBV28	CASSLGLYYGYTF	TGTGCCAGCAGTCTGGGACTCTACTATGGCTACACCTTC
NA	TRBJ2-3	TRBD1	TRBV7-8	CASSYGQGSDTQYF	TGTGCCAGCAGCTACGGACAGGGCTCAGATACGCAGTATTTT
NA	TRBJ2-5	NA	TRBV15	CATFAGGGGETQYF	TGTGCCACCTTTGCTGGTGGGGGCGGTGAGACCCAGTACTTC
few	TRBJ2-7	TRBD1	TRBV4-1	CASSQETGERYEQYF	TGCGCCAGCAGCCAAGAGACAGGGGAGAGGTACGAGCAGTACTTC
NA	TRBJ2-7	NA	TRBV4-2	CASSQQGEEQYF	TGTGCCAGCAGCCAACAGGGTGAGGAGCAGTACTTC
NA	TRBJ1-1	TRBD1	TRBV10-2	CASRGDRWAFF	TGCGCCAGCAGGGGGGACAGATGGGCTTTCTTT
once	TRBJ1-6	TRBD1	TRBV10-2	CASRDGQGAPSYNSPLHF	TGCGCCAGCAGGGACGGACAGGGGGCGCCGTCCTATAATTCACCCCTCCACTTT
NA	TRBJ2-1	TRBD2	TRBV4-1	CASSQESSGRLSYNEQFF	TGCGCCAGCAGCCAAGAGAGTAGCGGGAGACTCTCCTACAATGAGCAGTTCTTC
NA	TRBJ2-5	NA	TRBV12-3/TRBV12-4	CASVRQVGETQYF	TGTGCCAGCGTTAGACAGGTCGGAGAGACCCAGTACTTC
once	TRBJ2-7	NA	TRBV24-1	CATSDLDGYEQYF	TGTGCCACCAGTGATTTGGACGGGTACGAGCAGTACTTC
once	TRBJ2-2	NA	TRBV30	CAWIQGEAGELFF	TGTGCCTGGATCCAGGGGGAGGCCGGGGAGCTGTTTTTT
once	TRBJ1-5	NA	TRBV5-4	CASSLYSGGGGKQPQHF	TGTGCCAGCAGCTTGTACTCGGGGGGTGGCGGCAAACAGCCCCAGCATTTT
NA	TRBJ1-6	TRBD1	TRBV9	CASSFRDRNSPLHF	TGTGCCAGCAGCTTCCGGGACAGAAATTCACCCCTCCACTTT
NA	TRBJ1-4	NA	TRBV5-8	CASLTSQVQNEKLFF	TGTGCCAGCCTTACCTCCCAGGTTCAGAATGAAAAACTGTTTTTT
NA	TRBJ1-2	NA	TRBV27	CASSPGTSYGYTF	TGTGCCAGCAGTCCCGGGACATCCTATGGCTACACCTTC
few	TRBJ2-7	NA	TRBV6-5	CASRQQGPMYEQYF	TGTGCCAGCAGACAACAGGGTCCTATGTACGAGCAGTACTTC
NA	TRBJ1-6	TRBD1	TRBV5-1	CASSPVSGTGGYSPLHF	TGCGCCAGCAGCCCGGTTTCCGGGACAGGGGGTTACTCACCCCTCCACTTT
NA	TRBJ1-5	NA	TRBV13	CASSFSRSNQPQHF	TGTGCCAGCAGCTTCTCCAGAAGCAATCAGCCCCAGCATTTT
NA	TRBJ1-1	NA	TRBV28	CASSQVNTEAFF	TGTGCCAGCAGTCAGGTGAACACTGAAGCTTTCTTT
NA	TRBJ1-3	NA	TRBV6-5	CASTPTGSGNTIYF	TGTGCCAGCACCCCGACAGGATCTGGAAACACCATATATTTT